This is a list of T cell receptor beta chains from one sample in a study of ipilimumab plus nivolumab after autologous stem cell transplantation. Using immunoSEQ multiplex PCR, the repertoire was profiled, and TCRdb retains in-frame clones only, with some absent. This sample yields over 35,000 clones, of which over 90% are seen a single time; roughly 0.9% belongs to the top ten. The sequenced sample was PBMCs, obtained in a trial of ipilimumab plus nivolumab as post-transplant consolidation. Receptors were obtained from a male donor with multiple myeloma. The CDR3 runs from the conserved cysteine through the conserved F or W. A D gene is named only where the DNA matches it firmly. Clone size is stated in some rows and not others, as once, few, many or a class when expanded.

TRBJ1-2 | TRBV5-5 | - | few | CASSLGPRDNGYTF | TGTGCCAGCAGCTTGGGCCCCAGGGATAATGGCTACACCTTC
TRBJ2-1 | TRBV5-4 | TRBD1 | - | CASSLGQGYNEQFF | TGTGCCAGCAGCTTGGGACAGGGCTACAATGAGCAGTTCTTC
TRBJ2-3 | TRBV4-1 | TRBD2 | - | CASSQALIAGVRTDTQYF | TGCGCCAGCAGCCAAGCTCTCATAGCGGGAGTTAGAACAGATACGCAGTATTTT
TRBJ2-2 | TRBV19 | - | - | CASSRGSNTGELFF | TGTGCCAGCAGTAGGGGGTCGAACACCGGGGAGCTGTTTTTT
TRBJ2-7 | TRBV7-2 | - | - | CASSLGVTGSYEQYF | TGTGCCAGCAGCTTAGGGGTGACGGGCTCCTACGAGCAGTACTTC
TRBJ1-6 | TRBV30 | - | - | CAWSVQGNNSPLHF | TGTGCCTGGAGTGTGCAGGGGAATAATTCACCCCTCCACTTT
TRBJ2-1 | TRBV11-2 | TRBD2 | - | CASSLERGYYNEQFF | TGTGCCAGCAGCCTTGAGCGGGGATACTACAATGAGCAGTTCTTC
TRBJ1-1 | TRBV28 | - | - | CASSPTDLGGTEAFF | TGTGCCAGCAGTCCGACGGACCTCGGTGGCACTGAAGCTTTCTTT
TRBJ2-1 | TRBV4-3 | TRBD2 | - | CASSQALAAYNEQFF | TGCGCCAGCAGCCAAGCACTAGCGGCTTACAATGAGCAGTTCTTC
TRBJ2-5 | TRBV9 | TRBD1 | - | CASSVVDRGETQYF | TGTGCCAGCAGCGTAGTCGACAGGGGAGAGACCCAGTACTTC
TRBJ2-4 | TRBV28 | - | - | CASSLVQNIQYF | TGTGCCAGCAGTTTAGTTCAAAACATTCAGTACTTC
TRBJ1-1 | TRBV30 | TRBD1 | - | CAGDRGREATEAFF | TGTGCCGGGGACAGGGGGCGCGAGGCCACTGAAGCTTTCTTT
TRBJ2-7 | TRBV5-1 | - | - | CASSLESGSRYEQYF | TGCGCCAGCAGCTTGGAATCCGGCAGCAGATACGAGCAGTACTTC
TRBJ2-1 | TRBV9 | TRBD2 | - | CASSSGGSYYNEQFF | TGTGCCAGCAGCTCTGGCGGGAGTTACTACAATGAGCAGTTCTTC
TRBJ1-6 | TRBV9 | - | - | CASSVEQGVGSPLHF | TGTGCCAGCAGCGTAGAACAGGGAGTAGGTTCACCCCTCCACTTT
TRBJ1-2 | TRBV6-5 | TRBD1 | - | CASSLGQGARGYTF | TGTGCCAGCAGTTTAGGACAGGGGGCCCGTGGCTACACCTTC
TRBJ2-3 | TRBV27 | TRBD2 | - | CASSQASGGHTDTQYF | TGTGCCAGCAGCCAAGCTAGCGGGGGTCACACAGATACGCAGTATTTT
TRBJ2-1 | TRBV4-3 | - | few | CASSQDPRYNEQFF | TGCGCCAGCAGCCAAGATCCCAGATACAATGAGCAGTTCTTC
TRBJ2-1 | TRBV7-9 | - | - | CASSLGEGGFYNEQFF | TGTGCCAGCAGCTTAGGGGAAGGGGGTTTTTACAATGAGCAGTTCTTC
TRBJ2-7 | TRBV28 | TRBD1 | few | CASSPPATGAGEQYF | TGTGCCAGCAGTCCCCCCGCGACAGGGGCCGGCGAGCAGTACTTC
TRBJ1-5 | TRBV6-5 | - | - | CASRSGFRQPQHF | TGTGCCAGCAGGTCAGGGTTCCGTCAGCCCCAGCATTTT
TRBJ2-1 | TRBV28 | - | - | CASTPEGGAGSSYNEQFF | TGTGCCAGCACCCCTGAAGGGGGGGCGGGGAGCTCCTACAATGAGCAGTTCTTC
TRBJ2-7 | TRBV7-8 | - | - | CASSIVGESYEQYF | TGTGCCAGCAGCATCGTGGGGGAGTCCTACGAGCAGTACTTC
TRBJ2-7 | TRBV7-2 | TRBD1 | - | CASSADRNSYEQYF | TGTGCCAGCAGCGCGGACAGGAACTCCTACGAGCAGTACTTC
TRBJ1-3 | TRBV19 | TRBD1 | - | CASSILGQRGHGNTIYF | TGTGCCAGTAGTATATTGGGACAGAGGGGACATGGAAACACCATATATTTT
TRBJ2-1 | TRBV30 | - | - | CAWSVRDEQFF | TGTGCCTGGAGTGTAAGGGATGAGCAGTTCTTC
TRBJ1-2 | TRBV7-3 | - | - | CASSLGHGWDGYTF | TGTGCCAGCAGCTTAGGACACGGCTGGGATGGCTACACCTTC
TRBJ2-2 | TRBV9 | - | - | CASSVEYTGELFF | TGTGCCAGCAGCGTAGAGTACACCGGGGAGCTGTTTTTT
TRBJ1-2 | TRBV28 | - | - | CASSTFGGVGGYTF | TGTGCCAGCAGTACCTTCGGGGGGGTGGGTGGCTACACCTTC
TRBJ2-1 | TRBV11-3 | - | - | CASSLVGAYNEQFF | TGTGCCAGCAGCTTAGTGGGGGCCTACAATGAGCAGTTCTTC
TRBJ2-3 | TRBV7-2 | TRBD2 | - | CASSLSSGGGTDTQYF | TGTGCCAGCAGCTTATCTAGCGGGGGGGGCACAGATACGCAGTATTTT
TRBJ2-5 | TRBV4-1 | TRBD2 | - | CASSLDQGLAGRETQYF | TGCGCCAGCAGCCTAGATCAGGGACTAGCGGGAAGGGAGACCCAGTACTTC
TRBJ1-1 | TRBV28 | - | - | CASSFRKGNTEAFF | TGTGCCAGCAGTTTCCGAAAGGGGAACACTGAAGCTTTCTTT
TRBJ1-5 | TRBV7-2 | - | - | CASSRILGSNQPQHF | TGTGCCAGCAGCCGAATCCTCGGGAGCAATCAGCCCCAGCATTTT
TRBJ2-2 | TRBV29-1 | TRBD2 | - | CSVEVASGGPNTGELFF | TGCAGCGTTGAGGTGGCTAGCGGGGGACCCAACACCGGGGAGCTGTTTTTT
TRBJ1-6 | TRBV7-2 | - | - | CASSLVGDFYSPLHF | TGTGCCAGCAGCTTAGTAGGGGATTTTTACTCACCCCTCCACTTT
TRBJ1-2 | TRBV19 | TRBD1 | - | CATGVGQGRFGNYGYTF | TGTGCCACCGGGGTCGGACAGGGGAGATTCGGAAACTATGGCTACACCTTC
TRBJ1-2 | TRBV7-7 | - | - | CASTPLLNGRDGYTF | TGTGCTAGCACCCCACTTTTGAACGGCCGTGATGGCTACACCTTC
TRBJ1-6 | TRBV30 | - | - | CAWSGRWGGSPLHF | TGTGCCTGGAGTGGTCGTTGGGGCGGCTCACCCCTCCACTTT
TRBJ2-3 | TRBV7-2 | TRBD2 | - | CASSPHWTSGGAGDTQYF | TGTGCCAGCAGCCCCCATTGGACTAGCGGGGGGGCGGGAGATACGCAGTATTTT
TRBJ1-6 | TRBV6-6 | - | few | CASSYQGPLVNSPLHF | TGTGCCAGCAGTTACCAGGGACCCCTGGTTAATTCACCCCTCCACTTT
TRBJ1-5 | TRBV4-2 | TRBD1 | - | CASSQDGRQGYQPQHF | TGTGCCAGCAGCCAAGATGGCCGACAGGGCTATCAGCCCCAGCATTTT
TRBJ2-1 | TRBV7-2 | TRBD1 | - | CASSRPGTDINEQFF | TGTGCCAGCAGCAGACCGGGGACAGATATCAATGAGCAGTTCTTC
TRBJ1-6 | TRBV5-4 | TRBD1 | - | CASSRDRRDNSPLHF | TGTGCCAGCAGCCGGGACAGGCGGGATAATTCACCCCTCCACTTT
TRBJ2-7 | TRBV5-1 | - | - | CASSLNYYEQYF | TGCGCCAGCAGCTTGAATTACTACGAGCAGTACTTC
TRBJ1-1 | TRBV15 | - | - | CATSRALNTEAFF | TGTGCCACCAGCAGAGCGTTGAACACTGAAGCTTTCTTT
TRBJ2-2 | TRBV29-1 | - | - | CSVGSFTGELFF | TGCAGCGTTGGGAGTTTCACCGGGGAGCTGTTTTTT
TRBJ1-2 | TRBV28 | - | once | CASSFEGRSGYTF | TGTGCCAGCAGTTTTGAGGGGCGATCTGGCTACACCTTC